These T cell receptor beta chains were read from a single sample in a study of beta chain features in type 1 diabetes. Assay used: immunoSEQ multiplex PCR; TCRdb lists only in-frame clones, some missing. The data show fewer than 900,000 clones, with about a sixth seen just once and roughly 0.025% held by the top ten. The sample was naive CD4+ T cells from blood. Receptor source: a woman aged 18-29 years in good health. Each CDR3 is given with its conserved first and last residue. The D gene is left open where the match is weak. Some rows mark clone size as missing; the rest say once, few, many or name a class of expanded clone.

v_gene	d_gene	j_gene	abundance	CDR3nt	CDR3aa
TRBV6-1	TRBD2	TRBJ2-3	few	TGTGCCAGTGTGATAGCGGGAATCGCAGATACGCAGTATTTT	CASVIAGIADTQYF
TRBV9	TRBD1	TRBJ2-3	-	TGTGCCAGCAGCAAACAGGGGACGTTACGCACAGATACGCAGTATTTT	CASSKQGTLRTDTQYF
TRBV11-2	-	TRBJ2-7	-	TGTGCCAGCAGCTTAGGGACGGGAGTGTGGTACGAGCAGTACTTC	CASSLGTGVWYEQYF
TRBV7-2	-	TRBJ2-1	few	TGTGCCAGCAGCTTATTTGGCCAGAGGAATGAGCAGTTCTTC	CASSLFGQRNEQFF
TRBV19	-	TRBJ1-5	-	TGTGCCAGTAGTATTAGTAGCAATCAGCCCCAGCATTTT	CASSISSNQPQHF
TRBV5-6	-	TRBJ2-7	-	TGTGCCAGCAGCTTTCAAAGGCTCTCCTACGAGCAGTACTTC	CASSFQRLSYEQYF
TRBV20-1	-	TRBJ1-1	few	TGCAGTGCCCGAGAGAACACTGAAGCTTTCTTT	CSARENTEAFF
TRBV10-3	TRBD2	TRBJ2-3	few	TGTGCCATCAGTGGGTCAGCGGGAGGGGCAGGGTCCGATACGCAGTATTTT	CAISGSAGGAGSDTQYF
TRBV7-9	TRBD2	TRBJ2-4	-	TGTGCCAGCAGCTTAGGCGGGGGAGACATTCAGTACTTC	CASSLGGGDIQYF
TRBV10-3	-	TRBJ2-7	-	TGTGCCATCAGTGAGTCGAAGAGGGTCGGGTACGAGCAGTACTTC	CAISESKRVGYEQYF
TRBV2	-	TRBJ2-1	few	TGTGCCAGCAGTGTTAGGCAGAACGGTAATGAGCAGTTCTTC	CASSVRQNGNEQFF
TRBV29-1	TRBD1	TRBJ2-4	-	TGCAGCGTTATGGACAGGCTAGCCAAAAACATTCAGTACTTC	CSVMDRLAKNIQYF
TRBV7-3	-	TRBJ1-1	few	TGTGCCAGCAGCTCGCGACGGAGAATGAACACTGAAGCTTTCTTT	CASSSRRRMNTEAFF
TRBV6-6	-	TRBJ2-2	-	TGTGCCAGCAGTGTGGGACTGACTTCGAACACCGGGGAGCTGTTTTTT	CASSVGLTSNTGELFF
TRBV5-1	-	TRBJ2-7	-	TGCGCCACCCCGACTCTGTCGGGCTACGAGCAGTACTTC	CATPTLSGYEQYF
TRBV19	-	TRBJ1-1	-	TGTGCCAGTAGTACTCAGGGAGGGGACACTGAAGCTTTCTTT	CASSTQGGDTEAFF
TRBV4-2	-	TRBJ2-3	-	TGTGCCAGCAGCCAAGATTCTTGGCAAAACACAGATACGCAGTATTTT	CASSQDSWQNTDTQYF
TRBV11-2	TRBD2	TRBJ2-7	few	TGTGCCAGCGGGAGGGCCCCCTACGAGCAGTACTTC	CASGRAPYEQYF
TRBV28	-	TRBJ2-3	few	TGTGCCAGCGCGAGCTGGGATACGCAGTATTTT	CASASWDTQYF
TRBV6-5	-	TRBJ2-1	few	TGTGCCAGCAGTTACTCAAAAGGATACAATGAGCAGTTCTTC	CASSYSKGYNEQFF
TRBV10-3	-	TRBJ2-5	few	TGTGCCATCAGTGTCCCCGGGGCAGAGACCCAGTACTTC	CAISVPGAETQYF
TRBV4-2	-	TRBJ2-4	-	TGTGCCAGCAGCCAAGATGGCGGCGTAGCCAAAAACATTCAGTACTTC	CASSQDGGVAKNIQYF
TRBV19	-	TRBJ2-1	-	TGTGCCAGTAGTCGGTCAAGCTCCTACAATGAGCAGTTCTTC	CASSRSSSYNEQFF
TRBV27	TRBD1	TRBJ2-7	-	TGTGCCAGCAGTTTAAAACCACGGACAGGGACCTACGAGCAGTACTTC	CASSLKPRTGTYEQYF
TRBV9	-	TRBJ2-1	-	TGTGCCAGCAGCGTAGAGTCCTCAGCGGGTGAGCAGTTCTTC	CASSVESSAGEQFF
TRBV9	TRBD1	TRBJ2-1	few	TGTGCCAGCAGCGTAACATCGGGACAGGGGAGTCATGAGCAGTTCTTC	CASSVTSGQGSHEQFF
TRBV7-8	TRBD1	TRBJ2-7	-	TGTGCCAGCAGCTTAGTTTCAGGGGGCGGTTGGGAGCAGTACTTC	CASSLVSGGGWEQYF
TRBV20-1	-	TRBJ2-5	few	TGCAAATCAGGGGTAGGAGAGACCCAGTACTTC	CKSGVGETQYF
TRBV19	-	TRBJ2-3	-	TGTGCCAGTACAACCCCCGGCAGGTGGGATACGCAGTATTTT	CASTTPGRWDTQYF
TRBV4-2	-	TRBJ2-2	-	TGTGCCAGCAGCCAAAACAGGGCGACCGGGGAGCTGTTTTTT	CASSQNRATGELFF
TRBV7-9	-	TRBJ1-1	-	TGTGCCAGCAGCTTACAGGGTTTGAACACTGAAGCTTTCTTT	CASSLQGLNTEAFF
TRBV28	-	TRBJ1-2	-	TGTGCCAGCAGTTTACCGGAGAGGTATGGCTACACCTTC	CASSLPERYGYTF
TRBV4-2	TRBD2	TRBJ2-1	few	TGTGCCAGCAGCCAAGATAGCGGGAGGACCCGGAGCTCCTACAATGAGCAGTTCTTC	CASSQDSGRTRSSYNEQFF
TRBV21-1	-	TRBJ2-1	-	TGTGCCAGCAGCATACGTACCGGGACACCGAACTACAATGAGCAGTTCTTC	CASSIRTGTPNYNEQFF
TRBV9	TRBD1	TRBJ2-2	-	TGTGCCAGCAGCCTCAGGGGGCGCGACTTAAAGAACACCGGGGAGCTGTTTTTT	CASSLRGRDLKNTGELFF
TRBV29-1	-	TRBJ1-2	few	TGCAGCGTTCGGGCAGGAGGTGGCTACACCTTC	CSVRAGGGYTF
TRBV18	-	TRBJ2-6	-	TGTGCCAGCTCACCAGGCAGGGAATTTGGGGCCAACGTCCTGACTTTC	CASSPGREFGANVLTF
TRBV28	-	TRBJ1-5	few	TGTGCCAGCAGGGTCAGCAATCAGCCCCAGCATTTT	CASRVSNQPQHF
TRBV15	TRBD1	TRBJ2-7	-	TGTGCCACCAGCGGACAGGGTGCGGGCTCCTACGAGCAGTACTTC	CATSGQGAGSYEQYF
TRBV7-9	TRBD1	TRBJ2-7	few	TGTGCCACCCGGCAGGGGGCCTTTTACGAGCAGTACTTC	CATRQGAFYEQYF
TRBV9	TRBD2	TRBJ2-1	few	TGTGCCAGCAGCCAAGGACTAGCGGGAGGGCCGGTGGGCAATGAGCAGTTCTTC	CASSQGLAGGPVGNEQFF
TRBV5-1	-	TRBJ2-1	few	TGCGCCAGCAGCTTGGGGCCCTCCGTCAATGAGCAGTTCTTC	CASSLGPSVNEQFF
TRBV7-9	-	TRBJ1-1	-	TGTGCCAGCAGCTTAGAAGGGCGCGCTTTCTTT	CASSLEGRAFF
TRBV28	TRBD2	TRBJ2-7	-	TGTGCCAGCAGTTATTTCCGGGACTACTCCTACGAGCAGTACTTC	CASSYFRDYSYEQYF
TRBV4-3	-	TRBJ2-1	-	TGCGCCAGCAGCCTGGGGCTCGTCTCCTACAATGAGCAGTTCTTC	CASSLGLVSYNEQFF
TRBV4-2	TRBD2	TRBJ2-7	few	TGTGCCAGCAGCCAAGATACTAGCGGGAGTGTGAGGTACGAGCAGTACTTC	CASSQDTSGSVRYEQYF
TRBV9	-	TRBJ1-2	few	TGTGCCAGCAGCCCGAACACCCATGGCTACACCTTC	CASSPNTHGYTF
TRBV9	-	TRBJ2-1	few	TGTGCCAGCAGCACACGGGAGTCCAATGAGCAGTTCTTC	CASSTRESNEQFF
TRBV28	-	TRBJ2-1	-	TGTGCCAGCAGTTTACGGGATGAGCAGTTCTTC	CASSLRDEQFF
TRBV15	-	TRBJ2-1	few	TGTGCCACCAGCAGGACTACCGACAATGAGCAGTTCTTC	CATSRTTDNEQFF
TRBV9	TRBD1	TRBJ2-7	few	TGTGCCAGCAGCCAGTCGACAGGGGGGTACGAGCAGTACTTC	CASSQSTGGYEQYF
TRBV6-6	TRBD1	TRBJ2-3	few	TGTGCCAGCACACCACCTGACAGGGGTGAAGATACGCAGTATTTT	CASTPPDRGEDTQYF
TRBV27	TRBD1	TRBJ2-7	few	TGTGCCAGCAGTTTTAGAGGGACAGGATACTCCTACGAGCAGTACTTC	CASSFRGTGYSYEQYF